These T cell receptor beta chains were read from a single sample in a study of vaccination and CD4 T cells after COVID-19. TCRdb passed the PCR reads through MiXCR, listing each CDR3 protein once. The sample has some 22,000 distinct CDR3 sequences, under 40% seen once; the top ten hold 8.6%. No antigen is known for these receptors. This specimen consisted of CD4+ T cells from blood, cultured in vitro, obtained about 7 months after SARS-CoV-2 vaccination. The source of these receptors is a human donor who had recovered from COVID-19. Each CDR3 is given with its conserved first and last residue. Each record gives: CDR3 DNA, CDR3 protein, clone size, D gene, J gene, V gene. The D gene is left open where the match is weak. Size tells how often a clone was seen (once, few, many) or the class of an expanded clone, and some rows leave it out.

CDR3nt: TGTGCCAGCAGTGGGGGGGCGCCTGGTCAGCCCCAGCATTTT; CDR3aa: CASSGGAPGQPQHF; abundance: few; d_gene: NA; j_gene: TRBJ1-5; v_gene: TRBV27
CDR3nt: TGCGCCAGCAGCCAATTTTTAGGGACTGATATGTTCTTC; CDR3aa: CASSQFLGTDMFF; abundance: NA; d_gene: NA; j_gene: TRBJ2-1; v_gene: TRBV4-3
CDR3nt: TGCAGTGCTAGTCGCCAGCGGGAGTTAAAGTACGAGCAGTACTTC; CDR3aa: CSASRQRELKYEQYF; abundance: few; d_gene: TRBD2; j_gene: TRBJ2-7; v_gene: TRBV20-1
CDR3nt: TGCAGTGCTAGAGTGGGACTAGCGGGAGGAATTAGGGTATACGAGCAGTACTTC; CDR3aa: CSARVGLAGGIRVYEQYF; abundance: NA; d_gene: TRBD2; j_gene: TRBJ2-7; v_gene: TRBV20-1
CDR3nt: TGCAGTGCTGCCCCCCGATTGGCGACTAGCGGAACCTACGAGCAGTACTTC; CDR3aa: CSAAPRLATSGTYEQYF; abundance: few; d_gene: TRBD2; j_gene: TRBJ2-7; v_gene: TRBV20-1
CDR3nt: TGTGCCAGCCAGGTCACCGGGGAGCTGTTTTTT; CDR3aa: CASQVTGELFF; abundance: NA; d_gene: NA; j_gene: TRBJ2-2; v_gene: TRBV6-4
CDR3nt: TGTGCCAGCAGCTTATCGGCGACCCTGGGGCAAGAGACCCAGTACTTC; CDR3aa: CASSLSATLGQETQYF; abundance: NA; d_gene: NA; j_gene: TRBJ2-5; v_gene: TRBV7-8
CDR3nt: TGTGCCAGCAACCTAGACATATTAAGCAATCAGCCCCAGCATTTT; CDR3aa: CASNLDILSNQPQHF; abundance: NA; d_gene: NA; j_gene: TRBJ1-5; v_gene: TRBV6-1
CDR3nt: TGTGCTACCGATAGCGGGAGAGTGGGGGTCAATGAGCAGTTCTTC; CDR3aa: CATDSGRVGVNEQFF; abundance: once; d_gene: TRBD2; j_gene: TRBJ2-1; v_gene: TRBV19
CDR3nt: TGTGCCACCACTGGACAGGGCTATGAGCAGTTCTTC; CDR3aa: CATTGQGYEQFF; abundance: NA; d_gene: TRBD1; j_gene: TRBJ2-1; v_gene: TRBV24-1
CDR3nt: TGTGCCAGCAGTTCACAGGGGGAAGCTTTCTTT; CDR3aa: CASSSQGEAFF; abundance: few; d_gene: TRBD1; j_gene: TRBJ1-1; v_gene: TRBV6-5
CDR3nt: TGTGCCAGCAGCCCCGGATGGAGCGGGAGTTCGGTAGAGCAGTACTTC; CDR3aa: CASSPGWSGSSVEQYF; abundance: few; d_gene: TRBD2; j_gene: TRBJ2-7; v_gene: TRBV6-1
CDR3nt: TGTGCCAGCAGCTTAGGAGGGGGGAATGAGCAGTTCTTC; CDR3aa: CASSLGGGNEQFF; abundance: few; d_gene: NA; j_gene: TRBJ2-1; v_gene: TRBV7-9
CDR3nt: TGTGCCAGTAGTATCCGGGACAGGGAGGATCAGCCCCAGCATTTT; CDR3aa: CASSIRDREDQPQHF; abundance: NA; d_gene: TRBD1; j_gene: TRBJ1-5; v_gene: TRBV19
CDR3nt: TGTGCCAGCAGCAGAGGACTAGCGGGAGTGTCAGAGACCCAGTACTTC; CDR3aa: CASSRGLAGVSETQYF; abundance: NA; d_gene: TRBD2; j_gene: TRBJ2-5; v_gene: TRBV7-2
CDR3nt: TGTGCCAGCAGCTACCTTAGTCGGGAGGCCCAGTACTTC; CDR3aa: CASSYLSREAQYF; abundance: few; d_gene: TRBD2; j_gene: TRBJ2-5; v_gene: TRBV7-8
CDR3nt: TGTGCCAGCAGTTACTCTAGCGGGATTTACGAGCAGTACTTC; CDR3aa: CASSYSSGIYEQYF; abundance: NA; d_gene: TRBD2; j_gene: TRBJ2-7; v_gene: TRBV6-5
CDR3nt: TGTGCCAGCAGTCCATACACTAACACAGATACGCAGTATTTT; CDR3aa: CASSPYTNTDTQYF; abundance: NA; d_gene: NA; j_gene: TRBJ2-3; v_gene: TRBV27
CDR3nt: TGTGCCAGCAGTTTCCCCGGGACAGGGAATCAGCCCCAGCATTTT; CDR3aa: CASSFPGTGNQPQHF; abundance: NA; d_gene: TRBD1; j_gene: TRBJ1-5; v_gene: TRBV28
CDR3nt: TGTGCCAGCAGCCCCAGGACAGACTACGAGCAGTACTTC; CDR3aa: CASSPRTDYEQYF; abundance: NA; d_gene: NA; j_gene: TRBJ2-7; v_gene: TRBV7-2
CDR3nt: TGCAGTGCTAGAGATGCGACAGGGTCCAACGAGCAGTACTTC; CDR3aa: CSARDATGSNEQYF; abundance: NA; d_gene: TRBD1; j_gene: TRBJ2-7; v_gene: TRBV20-1
CDR3nt: TGTGCCAGCAGCTGGACAGGGTCGTGGAACACTGAAGCTTTCTTT; CDR3aa: CASSWTGSWNTEAFF; abundance: NA; d_gene: TRBD1; j_gene: TRBJ1-1; v_gene: TRBV5-4
CDR3nt: TGTGCCAGTAGTATCGGCTACGGTGACTACTCTTACTACGAGCAGTACTTC; CDR3aa: CASSIGYGDYSYYEQYF; abundance: NA; d_gene: NA; j_gene: TRBJ2-7; v_gene: TRBV19
CDR3nt: TGTGCCAGCAGCTTATTCGGGACAGGGGGTTTCCCTGGGGGCACAGATACGCAGTATTTT; CDR3aa: CASSLFGTGGFPGGTDTQYF; abundance: few; d_gene: TRBD1; j_gene: TRBJ2-3; v_gene: TRBV7-2
CDR3nt: TGTGCCAGCACCCGGAATAGCGGAAGCTCCTACAATGAGCAGTTCTTC; CDR3aa: CASTRNSGSSYNEQFF; abundance: few; d_gene: NA; j_gene: TRBJ2-1; v_gene: TRBV6-1
CDR3nt: TGTGCCAGCAGACCTGACTACAATGAGCAGTTCTTC; CDR3aa: CASRPDYNEQFF; abundance: NA; d_gene: NA; j_gene: TRBJ2-1; v_gene: TRBV7-9
CDR3nt: TGCAGCGTCGACACGGAAGAGACCCAGTACTTC; CDR3aa: CSVDTEETQYF; abundance: once; d_gene: NA; j_gene: TRBJ2-5; v_gene: TRBV29-1
CDR3nt: TGTGCCAGCAGTTCTCAGAGCTATGGCTACACCTTC; CDR3aa: CASSSQSYGYTF; abundance: NA; d_gene: NA; j_gene: TRBJ1-2; v_gene: TRBV28
CDR3nt: TGTGCCAGCAGCTTAGGTCCTCCCAATGAGCAGTTCTTC; CDR3aa: CASSLGPPNEQFF; abundance: NA; d_gene: NA; j_gene: TRBJ2-1; v_gene: TRBV7-2
CDR3nt: TGTGCCAGCAGTTCGAGAGGGACAGGGGGCCTTAGGGAGACCCAGTACTTC; CDR3aa: CASSSRGTGGLRETQYF; abundance: NA; d_gene: TRBD1; j_gene: TRBJ2-5; v_gene: TRBV6-5
CDR3nt: TGTGCCAGCAGGCAGAGGGGGTTTGGAGACTATGGCTACACCTTC; CDR3aa: CASRQRGFGDYGYTF; abundance: few; d_gene: NA; j_gene: TRBJ1-2; v_gene: TRBV28
CDR3nt: TGTGCCACCAGTGATGGGACTAGGTGGGGCAATGAGCAGTTCTTC; CDR3aa: CATSDGTRWGNEQFF; abundance: few; d_gene: TRBD2; j_gene: TRBJ2-1; v_gene: TRBV24-1
CDR3nt: TGCAGTGCTAGAGCACCGGGACTAGATAATTACAATGAGCAGTTCTTC; CDR3aa: CSARAPGLDNYNEQFF; abundance: once; d_gene: TRBD2; j_gene: TRBJ2-1; v_gene: TRBV20-1
CDR3nt: TGTGCCAGCAGAGAAGACAGGAATCAAGCTTCACCCCTCCACTTT; CDR3aa: CASREDRNQASPLHF; abundance: NA; d_gene: NA; j_gene: TRBJ1-6; v_gene: TRBV28
CDR3nt: TGTGCCAGCAGCTTTCATCCGTCCTACGAGCAGTACTTC; CDR3aa: CASSFHPSYEQYF; abundance: NA; d_gene: NA; j_gene: TRBJ2-7; v_gene: TRBV7-9
CDR3nt: TGTGCCAGCACGGGGCGGGGGATTAACTATGGCTACACCTTC; CDR3aa: CASTGRGINYGYTF; abundance: NA; d_gene: NA; j_gene: TRBJ1-2; v_gene: TRBV2
CDR3nt: TGTGCCAGCAGTTACCTCCCGGGGGTGGGCGGGACCCAAGAGACCCAGTACTTC; CDR3aa: CASSYLPGVGGTQETQYF; abundance: NA; d_gene: NA; j_gene: TRBJ2-5; v_gene: TRBV6-2/TRBV6-3
CDR3nt: TGTGCCAGCAGCGACCGGGACAGTAGTGGCTACACCTTC; CDR3aa: CASSDRDSSGYTF; abundance: few; d_gene: TRBD1; j_gene: TRBJ1-2; v_gene: TRBV5-8
CDR3nt: TGTGCCAGCAGCACTTGGACAAGAAACAATGAGCAGTTCTTC; CDR3aa: CASSTWTRNNEQFF; abundance: NA; d_gene: NA; j_gene: TRBJ2-1; v_gene: TRBV7-9
CDR3nt: TGTGCCAGCACCTCCACAGGGCTTGGAGGCTCTGGGGCCAACGTCCTGACTTTC; CDR3aa: CASTSTGLGGSGANVLTF; abundance: NA; d_gene: NA; j_gene: TRBJ2-6; v_gene: TRBV6-1
CDR3nt: TGTGCCAGCAGTGAAGTGGGGGCGCAGCTCAAAGGGCAGTACTTC; CDR3aa: CASSEVGAQLKGQYF; abundance: NA; d_gene: NA; j_gene: TRBJ2-7; v_gene: TRBV6-1
CDR3nt: TGTGCCAGCAGCTTAGACAGGGTGAAAGACGAGCAGTACTTC; CDR3aa: CASSLDRVKDEQYF; abundance: few; d_gene: NA; j_gene: TRBJ2-7; v_gene: TRBV7-8
CDR3nt: TGCAGTGCTAGAGATGGGACGAGCACAGATACGCAGTATTTT; CDR3aa: CSARDGTSTDTQYF; abundance: NA; d_gene: NA; j_gene: TRBJ2-3; v_gene: TRBV20-1
CDR3nt: TGCGCCAGCAGCTGGGGACAGGCCCAAGAGACCCAGTACTTC; CDR3aa: CASSWGQAQETQYF; abundance: NA; d_gene: TRBD1; j_gene: TRBJ2-5; v_gene: TRBV5-1
CDR3nt: TGTGCCAGCAGCTTGAACTCTGGTATACCCGGGGAGCTGTTTTTT; CDR3aa: CASSLNSGIPGELFF; abundance: NA; d_gene: NA; j_gene: TRBJ2-2; v_gene: TRBV11-1
CDR3nt: TGTGCCAGCAGCAACCTTGGGACTAGCCGATCCTACGAGCAGTACTTC; CDR3aa: CASSNLGTSRSYEQYF; abundance: few; d_gene: TRBD2; j_gene: TRBJ2-7; v_gene: TRBV7-8
CDR3nt: TGTGCCAGCAGCTTAGTTTCGTACGAGCAGTACTTC; CDR3aa: CASSLVSYEQYF; abundance: NA; d_gene: NA; j_gene: TRBJ2-7; v_gene: TRBV7-8
CDR3nt: TGCAGTGCTAGAGATCCGGGTGGGGCCGCAGATACGCAGTATTTT; CDR3aa: CSARDPGGAADTQYF; abundance: NA; d_gene: NA; j_gene: TRBJ2-3; v_gene: TRBV20-1
CDR3nt: TGTGCCAGCAGCCTGGACAGGGGCGGCTACACCTTC; CDR3aa: CASSLDRGGYTF; abundance: NA; d_gene: TRBD1; j_gene: TRBJ1-2; v_gene: TRBV7-9
CDR3nt: TGTGCCAGCAGGACCGGGACCCACAGCTCCTACGAGCAGTACTTC; CDR3aa: CASRTGTHSSYEQYF; abundance: few; d_gene: NA; j_gene: TRBJ2-7; v_gene: TRBV6-1
CDR3nt: TGTGCCAGCAGTTTAGGGAGCCCTAACTATGGCTACACCTTC; CDR3aa: CASSLGSPNYGYTF; abundance: NA; d_gene: NA; j_gene: TRBJ1-2; v_gene: TRBV28
CDR3nt: TGTGCCAGCAGTTACCGAGAGACCCAGTACTTC; CDR3aa: CASSYRETQYF; abundance: NA; d_gene: NA; j_gene: TRBJ2-5; v_gene: TRBV6-5